This T cell receptor (beta chain) was sequenced for a study of shared clonotypes between healthy human individuals. Points from the study as a whole: Memory subsets had estimated richness that was generally smaller than that of naive subsets.

CD45RO negativity and positive selection for CCR7 defined naive CD8 cells, a population that excluded terminally differentiated effector memory CD45RA+ cells. Between the trimmed V and J ends, which lost 6 bases and 2 bases, there was a span of 14 bases. The CDR3 is 14 amino acids. The germline CDR1 and CDR2 sequences are LNHDA and SQIVND (reference sequence). Method: immunoSEQ multiplex PCR; TCRdb's copy keeps in-frame clones and lacks some. Of about 2.2 million clones in the sample, just under 95% were seen once. In regard to this clone: Its antigen remains unknown.

The sequenced sample consisted of naive CD8+ T cells from PBMCs. The chain has TRBV19 and TRBJ2-7; D is undetermined. This clonotype originated in a man aged 18 to 29 in good health. Some clones in this sample may be carry-over from other donors' samples. Here the CDR3 DNA reads TGTGCCAGTAGAGTTGATGCTGAAGCCTACGAGCAGTACTTC. Translating gives CASRVDAEAYEQYF.